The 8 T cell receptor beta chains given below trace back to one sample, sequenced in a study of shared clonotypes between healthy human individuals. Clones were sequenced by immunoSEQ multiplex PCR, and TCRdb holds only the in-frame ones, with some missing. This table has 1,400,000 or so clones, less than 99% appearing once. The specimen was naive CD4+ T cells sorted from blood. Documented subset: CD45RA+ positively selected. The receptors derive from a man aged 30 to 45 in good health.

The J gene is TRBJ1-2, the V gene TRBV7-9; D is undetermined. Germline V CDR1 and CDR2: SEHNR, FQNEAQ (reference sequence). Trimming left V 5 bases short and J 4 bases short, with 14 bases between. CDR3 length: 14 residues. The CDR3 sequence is CASSRQTLGYGYTF. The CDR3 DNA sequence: TGTGCCAGCAGCCGACAAACCCTGGGCTATGGCTACACCTTC.

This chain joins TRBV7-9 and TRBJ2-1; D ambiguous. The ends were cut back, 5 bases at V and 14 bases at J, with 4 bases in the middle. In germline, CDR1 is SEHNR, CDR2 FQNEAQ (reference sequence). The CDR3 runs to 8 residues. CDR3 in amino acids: CASSPEFF. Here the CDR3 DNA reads TGTGCCAGCAGCCCGGAGTTCTTC.

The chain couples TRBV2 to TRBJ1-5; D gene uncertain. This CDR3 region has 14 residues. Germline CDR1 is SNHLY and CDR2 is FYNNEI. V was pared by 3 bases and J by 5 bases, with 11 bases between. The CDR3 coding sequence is TGTGCCAGCAGTGATGGCCCTTGGGATCAGCCCCAGCATTTT. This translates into CASSDGPWDQPQHF.

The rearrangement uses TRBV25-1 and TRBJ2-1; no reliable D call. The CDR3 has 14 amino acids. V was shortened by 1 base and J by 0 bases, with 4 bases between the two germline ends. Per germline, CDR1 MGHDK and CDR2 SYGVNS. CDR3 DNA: TGTGCCAGCAGTGAATGGAACTCCTACAATGAGCAGTTCTTC. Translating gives CASSEWNSYNEQFF.

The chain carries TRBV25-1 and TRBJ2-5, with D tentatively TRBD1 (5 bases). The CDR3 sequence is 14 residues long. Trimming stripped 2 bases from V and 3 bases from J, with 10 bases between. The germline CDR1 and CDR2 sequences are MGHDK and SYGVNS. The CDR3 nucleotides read TGTGCCAGCAGTGAAGTCCGACAGAAAGAGACCCAGTACTTC. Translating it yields CASSEVRQKETQYF.

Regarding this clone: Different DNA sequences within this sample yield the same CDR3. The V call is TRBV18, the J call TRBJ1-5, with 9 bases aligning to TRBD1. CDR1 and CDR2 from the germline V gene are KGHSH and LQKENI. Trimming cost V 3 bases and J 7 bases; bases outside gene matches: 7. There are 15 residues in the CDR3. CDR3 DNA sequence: TGTGCCAGCTCACCCCCGGGACAGGGACGACAGCCCCAGCATTTT. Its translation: CASSPPGQGRQPQHF.

CDR3 sequence: CASSTGQGNGYTF. CDR3 DNA sequence: TGCGCCAGCAGCACAGGACAGGGGAATGGCTACACCTTC. V usage is TRBV5-1 and J usage is TRBJ1-2; 9 bases map to TRBD1. Germline V gene sequence: CDR1 SGHRS, CDR2 YFSETQ. The CDR3 runs 13 residues. The trim removed 4 bases at V and 6 bases at J, leaving 4 bases unmatched. Using reference TRBV5-1 and TRBJ1-2 for the parts outside the CDR3, the full variable domain is KAGVTQTPRYLIKTRGQQVTLSCSPISGHRSVSWYQQTPGQGLQFLFEYFSETQRNKGNFPGRFSGRQFSNSRSEMNVSTLELGDSALYLCASSTGQGNGYTFGSGTRLTVV.

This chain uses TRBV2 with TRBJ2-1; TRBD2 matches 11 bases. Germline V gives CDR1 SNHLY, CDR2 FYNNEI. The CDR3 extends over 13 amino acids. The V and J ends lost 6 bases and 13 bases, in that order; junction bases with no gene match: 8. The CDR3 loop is CASSEGTSGPQFF. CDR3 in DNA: TGTGCCAGCAGCGAGGGGACTAGCGGCCCCCAGTTCTTC.